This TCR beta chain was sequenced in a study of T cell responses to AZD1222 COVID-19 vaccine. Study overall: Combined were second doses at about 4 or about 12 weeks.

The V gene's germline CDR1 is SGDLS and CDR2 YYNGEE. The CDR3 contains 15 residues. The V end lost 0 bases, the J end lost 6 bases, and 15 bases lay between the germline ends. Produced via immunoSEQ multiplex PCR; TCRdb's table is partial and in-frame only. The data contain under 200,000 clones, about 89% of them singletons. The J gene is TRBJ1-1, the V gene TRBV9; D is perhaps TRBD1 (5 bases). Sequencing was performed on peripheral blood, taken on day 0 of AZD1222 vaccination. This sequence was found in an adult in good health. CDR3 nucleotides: TGTGCCAGCAGCGTAGGGGCCGGGATGGGGCCTGAAGCTTTCTTT. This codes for CASSVGAGMGPEAFF.